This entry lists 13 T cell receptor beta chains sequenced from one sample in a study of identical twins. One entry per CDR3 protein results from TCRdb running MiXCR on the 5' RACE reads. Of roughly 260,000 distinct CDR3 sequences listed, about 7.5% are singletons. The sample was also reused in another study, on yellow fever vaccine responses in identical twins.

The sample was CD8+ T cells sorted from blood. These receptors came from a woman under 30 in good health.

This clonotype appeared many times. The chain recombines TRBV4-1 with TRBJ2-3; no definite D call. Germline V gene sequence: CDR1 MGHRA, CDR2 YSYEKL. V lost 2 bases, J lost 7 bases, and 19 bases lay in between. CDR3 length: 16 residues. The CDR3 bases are TGCGCCAGCAGCCAACCCCATTCCGAGTATTCTAATACGCAGTATTTT. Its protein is CASSQPHSEYSNTQYF.

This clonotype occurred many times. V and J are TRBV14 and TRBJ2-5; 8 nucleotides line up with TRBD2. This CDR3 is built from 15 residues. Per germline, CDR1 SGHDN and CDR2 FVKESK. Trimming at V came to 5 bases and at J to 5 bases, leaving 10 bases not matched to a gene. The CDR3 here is CASSSPGLVFETQYF. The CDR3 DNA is TGTGCCAGCAGCTCACCGGGACTAGTTTTTGAGACCCAGTACTTC.

DNA of the CDR3: TGCGCCAGCAGCCAAGAACTAAGTGGGGCTCGAAACACCATATATTTT. Translation: CASSQELSGARNTIYF. The chain has TRBV4-1 and TRBJ1-3, with D perhaps matching TRBD1 (5 bases). Germline V lookup: CDR1 MGHRA, CDR2 YSYEKL. The CDR3 has 16 residues. V was clipped by 0 bases and J by 5 bases, with 14 bases between them.

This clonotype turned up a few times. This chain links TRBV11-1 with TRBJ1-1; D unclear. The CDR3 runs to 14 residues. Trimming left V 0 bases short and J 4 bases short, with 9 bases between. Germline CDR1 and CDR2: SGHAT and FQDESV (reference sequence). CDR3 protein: CASSLARRGTEAFF. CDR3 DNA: TGTGCCAGCAGCTTAGCGCGGAGAGGCACTGAAGCTTTCTTT.

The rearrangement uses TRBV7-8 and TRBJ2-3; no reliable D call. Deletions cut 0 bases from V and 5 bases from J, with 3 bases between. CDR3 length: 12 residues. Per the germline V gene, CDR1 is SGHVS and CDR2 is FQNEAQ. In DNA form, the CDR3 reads TGTGCCAGCAGCTTAGCAATAGATACGCAGTATTTT. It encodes CASSLAIDTQYF.

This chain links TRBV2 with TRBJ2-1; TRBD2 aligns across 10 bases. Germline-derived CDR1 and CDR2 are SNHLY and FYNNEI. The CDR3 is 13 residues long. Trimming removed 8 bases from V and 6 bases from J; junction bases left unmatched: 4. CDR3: CASPSGRGNEQFF. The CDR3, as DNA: TGTGCCAGCCCTAGCGGGAGAGGCAATGAGCAGTTCTTC.

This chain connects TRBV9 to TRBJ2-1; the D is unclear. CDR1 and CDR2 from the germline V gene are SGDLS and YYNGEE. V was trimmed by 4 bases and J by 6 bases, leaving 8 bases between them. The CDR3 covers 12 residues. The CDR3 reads CASSLRTNEQFF. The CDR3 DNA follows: TGTGCCAGCAGCCTCCGGACCAATGAGCAGTTCTTC.

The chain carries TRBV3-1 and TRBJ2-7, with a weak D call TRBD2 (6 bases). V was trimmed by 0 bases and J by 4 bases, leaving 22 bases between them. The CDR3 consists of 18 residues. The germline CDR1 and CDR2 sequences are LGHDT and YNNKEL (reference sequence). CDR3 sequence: CASSQDLYPSPREYEQYF. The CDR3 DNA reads TGTGCCAGCAGCCAAGATCTTTACCCCAGTCCTCGGGAGTACGAGCAGTACTTC.

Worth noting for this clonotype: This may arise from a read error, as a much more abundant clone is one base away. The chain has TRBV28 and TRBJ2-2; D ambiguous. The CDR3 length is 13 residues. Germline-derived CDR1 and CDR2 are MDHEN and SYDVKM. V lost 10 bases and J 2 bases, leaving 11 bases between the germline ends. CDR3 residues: CAITKDNTGELFF. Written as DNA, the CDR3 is TGTGCCATCACTAAGGACAACACCGGGGAGCTGTTTTTT.

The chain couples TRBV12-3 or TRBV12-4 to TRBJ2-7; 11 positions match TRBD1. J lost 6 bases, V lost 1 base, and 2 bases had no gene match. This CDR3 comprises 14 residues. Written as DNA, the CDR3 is TGTGCCAGCAGTTTAGGAGGGACAGGGGGCGAGCAGTACGTC. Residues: CASSLGGTGGEQYV.

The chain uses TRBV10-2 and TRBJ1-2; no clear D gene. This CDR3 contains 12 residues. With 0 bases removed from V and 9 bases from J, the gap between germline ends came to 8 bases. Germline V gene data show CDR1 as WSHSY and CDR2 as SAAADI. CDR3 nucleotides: TGCGCCAGCAGTGAGTCGACTGTACGCTACACCTTC. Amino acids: CASSESTVRYTF.

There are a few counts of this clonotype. The CDR3 spells CASSPPTSGQETQYF. CDR3 DNA: TGTGCCAGCAGCCCCCCGACTAGCGGCCAAGAGACCCAGTACTTC. The chain couples TRBV7-6 to TRBJ2-5; the match to TRBD2 covers 9 bases. Looked up from germline, CDR1 is SGHVS and CDR2 is FNYEAQ. V lost 5 bases to trimming and J lost 1 base; unmatched junction nucleotides: 5. The CDR3 consists of 15 residues. Full variable domain (remainder filled in from reference TRBV7-6 and TRBJ2-5): GAGVSQSPRYKVTKRGQDVALRCDPISGHVSLYWYRQALGQGPEFLTYFNYEAQQDKSGLPNDRFSAERPEGSISTLTIQRTEQRDSAMYRCASSPPTSGQETQYFGPGTRLLVL.

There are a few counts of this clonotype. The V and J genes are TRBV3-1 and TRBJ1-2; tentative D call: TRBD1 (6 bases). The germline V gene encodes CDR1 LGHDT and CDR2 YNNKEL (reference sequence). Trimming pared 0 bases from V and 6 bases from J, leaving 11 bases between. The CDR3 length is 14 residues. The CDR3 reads CASSQDRQDHGYTF. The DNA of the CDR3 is TGTGCCAGCAGCCAAGACCGACAGGACCATGGCTACACCTTC.